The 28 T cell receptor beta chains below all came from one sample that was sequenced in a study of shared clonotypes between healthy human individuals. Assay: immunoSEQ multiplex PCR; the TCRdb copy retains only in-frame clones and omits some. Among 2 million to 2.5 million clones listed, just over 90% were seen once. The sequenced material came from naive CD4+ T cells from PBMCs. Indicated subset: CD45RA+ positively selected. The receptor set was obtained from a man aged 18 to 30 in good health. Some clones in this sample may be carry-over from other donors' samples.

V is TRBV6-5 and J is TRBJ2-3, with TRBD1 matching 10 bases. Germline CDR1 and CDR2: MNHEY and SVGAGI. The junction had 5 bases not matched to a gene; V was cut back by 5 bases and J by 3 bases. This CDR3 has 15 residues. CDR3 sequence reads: CASSPGTGVTDTQYF. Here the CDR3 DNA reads TGTGCCAGCAGTCCTGGGACAGGGGTTACAGATACGCAGTATTTT.

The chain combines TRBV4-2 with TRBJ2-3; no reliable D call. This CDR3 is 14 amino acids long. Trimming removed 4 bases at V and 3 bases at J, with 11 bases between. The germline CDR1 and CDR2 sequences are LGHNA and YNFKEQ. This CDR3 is CASSRGVRTDTQYF. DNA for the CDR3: TGTGCCAGCAGCCGGGGTGTCCGAACAGATACGCAGTATTTT.

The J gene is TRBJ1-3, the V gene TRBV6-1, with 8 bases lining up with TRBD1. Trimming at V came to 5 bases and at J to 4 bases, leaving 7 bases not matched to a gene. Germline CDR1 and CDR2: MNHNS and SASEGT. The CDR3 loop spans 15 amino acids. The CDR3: CASSITGGGGNTIYF. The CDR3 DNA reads TGTGCCAGCAGTATTACAGGGGGTGGAGGAAACACCATATATTTT.

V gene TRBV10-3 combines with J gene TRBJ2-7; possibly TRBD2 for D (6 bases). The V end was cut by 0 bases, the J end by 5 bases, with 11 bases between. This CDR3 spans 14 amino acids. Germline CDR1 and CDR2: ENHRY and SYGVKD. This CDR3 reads CAISESTRTHEQYF. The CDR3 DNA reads TGTGCCATCAGTGAGTCGACTAGAACCCACGAGCAGTACTTC.

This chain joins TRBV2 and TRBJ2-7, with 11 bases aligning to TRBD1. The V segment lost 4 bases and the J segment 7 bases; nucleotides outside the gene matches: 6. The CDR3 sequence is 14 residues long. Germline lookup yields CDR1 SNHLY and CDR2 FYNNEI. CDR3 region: CASSAGQGAWEQYF. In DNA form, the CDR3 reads TGTGCCAGCAGTGCCGGACAGGGGGCGTGGGAGCAGTACTTC.

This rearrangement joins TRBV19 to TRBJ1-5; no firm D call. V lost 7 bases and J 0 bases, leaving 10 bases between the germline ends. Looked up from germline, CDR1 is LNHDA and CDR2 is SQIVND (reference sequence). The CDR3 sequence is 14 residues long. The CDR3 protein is CASKDRYSNQPQHF. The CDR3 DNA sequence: TGTGCCAGTAAGGACCGCTATAGCAATCAGCCCCAGCATTTT.

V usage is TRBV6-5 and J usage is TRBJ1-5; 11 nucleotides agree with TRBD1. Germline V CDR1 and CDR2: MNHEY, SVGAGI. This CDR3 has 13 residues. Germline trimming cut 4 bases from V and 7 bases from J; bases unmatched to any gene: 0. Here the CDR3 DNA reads TGTGCCAGCAGTTGGGACAGGGGGCAGCCCCAGCATTTT. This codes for CASSWDRGQPQHF.

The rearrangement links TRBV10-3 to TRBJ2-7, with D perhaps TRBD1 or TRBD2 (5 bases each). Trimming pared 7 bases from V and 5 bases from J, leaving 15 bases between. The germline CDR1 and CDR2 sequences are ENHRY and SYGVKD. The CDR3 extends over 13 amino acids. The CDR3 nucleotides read TGTGCCATCACAGACAGCGGTCGGAACGAGCAGTACTTC. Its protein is CAITDSGRNEQYF.

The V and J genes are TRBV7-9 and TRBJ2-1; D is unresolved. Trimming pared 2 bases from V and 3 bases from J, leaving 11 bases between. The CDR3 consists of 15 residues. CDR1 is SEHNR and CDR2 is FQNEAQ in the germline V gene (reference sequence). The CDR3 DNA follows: TGTGCCAGCAGCTTACTGACGGCTAACTACAATGAGCAGTTCTTC. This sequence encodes CASSLLTANYNEQFF.

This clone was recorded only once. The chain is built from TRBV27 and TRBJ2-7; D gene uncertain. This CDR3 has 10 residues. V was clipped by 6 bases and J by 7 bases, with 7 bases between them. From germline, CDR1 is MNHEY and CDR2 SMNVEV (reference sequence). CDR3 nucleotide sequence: TGTGCCAGCAGGCATACGGAGCAGTACTTC. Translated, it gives CASRHTEQYF.

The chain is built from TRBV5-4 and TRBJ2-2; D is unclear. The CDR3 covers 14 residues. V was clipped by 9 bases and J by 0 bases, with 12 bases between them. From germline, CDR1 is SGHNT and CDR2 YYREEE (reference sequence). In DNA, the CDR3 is TGTGCCACCACCGCGGACGCGAACACCGGGGAGCTGTTTTTT. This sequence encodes CATTADANTGELFF.

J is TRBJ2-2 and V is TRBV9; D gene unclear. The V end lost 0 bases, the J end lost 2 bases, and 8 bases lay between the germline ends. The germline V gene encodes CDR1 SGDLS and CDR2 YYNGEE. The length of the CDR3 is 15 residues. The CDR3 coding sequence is TGTGCCAGCAGCGTAGGGCCGGGTAACACCGGGGAGCTGTTTTTT. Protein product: CASSVGPGNTGELFF. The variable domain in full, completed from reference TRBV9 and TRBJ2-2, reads DSGVTQTPKHLITATGQRVTLRCSPRSGDLSVYWYQQSLDQGLQFLIQYYNGEERAKGNILERFSAQQFPDLHSELNLSSLELGDSALYFCASSVGPGNTGELFFGEGSRLTVL.

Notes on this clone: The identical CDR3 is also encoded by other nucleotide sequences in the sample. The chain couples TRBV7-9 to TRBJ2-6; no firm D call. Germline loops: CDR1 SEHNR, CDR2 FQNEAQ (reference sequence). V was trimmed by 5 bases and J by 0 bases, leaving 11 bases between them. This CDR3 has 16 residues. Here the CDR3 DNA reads TGTGCCAGCAGCCCTCCGGGCCACTCTGGGGCCAACGTCCTGACTTTC. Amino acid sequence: CASSPPGHSGANVLTF.

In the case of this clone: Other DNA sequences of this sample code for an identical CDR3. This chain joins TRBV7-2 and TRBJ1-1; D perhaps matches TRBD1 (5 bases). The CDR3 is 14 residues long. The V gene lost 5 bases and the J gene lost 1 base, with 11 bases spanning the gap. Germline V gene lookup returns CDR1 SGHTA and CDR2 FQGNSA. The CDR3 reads CASSPGTANTEAFF. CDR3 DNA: TGTGCCAGCAGCCCAGGGACGGCGAACACTGAAGCTTTCTTT.

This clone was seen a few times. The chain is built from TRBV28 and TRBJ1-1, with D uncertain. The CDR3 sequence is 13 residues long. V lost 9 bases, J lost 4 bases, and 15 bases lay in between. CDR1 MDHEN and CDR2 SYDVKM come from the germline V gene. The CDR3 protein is CASNTRRSTEAFF. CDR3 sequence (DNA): TGTGCCAGTAATACGAGGCGTAGCACTGAAGCTTTCTTT.

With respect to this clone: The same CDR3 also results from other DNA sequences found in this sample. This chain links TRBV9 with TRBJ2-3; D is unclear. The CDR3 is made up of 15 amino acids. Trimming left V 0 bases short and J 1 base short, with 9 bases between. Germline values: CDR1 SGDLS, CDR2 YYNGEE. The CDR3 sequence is CASSVGSGGTDTQYF. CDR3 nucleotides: TGTGCCAGCAGCGTAGGAAGTGGTGGCACAGATACGCAGTATTTT.

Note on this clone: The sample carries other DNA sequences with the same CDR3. The DNA of the CDR3 is TGCGCCAGCAGCTTGGGCACAGTCACAGATACGCAGTATTTT. Encoded protein: CASSLGTVTDTQYF. The chain couples TRBV5-1 to TRBJ2-3; no firm D call. V was pared by 0 bases and J by 2 bases, with 7 bases between. The CDR3 sequence is 14 residues long. Germline loops: CDR1 SGHRS, CDR2 YFSETQ.

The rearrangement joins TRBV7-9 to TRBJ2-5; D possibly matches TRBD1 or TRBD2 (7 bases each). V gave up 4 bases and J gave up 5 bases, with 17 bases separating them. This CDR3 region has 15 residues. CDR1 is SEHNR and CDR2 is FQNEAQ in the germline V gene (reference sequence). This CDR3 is CASSSTRGGGETQYF. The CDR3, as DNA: TGTGCCAGCAGCTCCACCAGGGGGGGTGGGGAGACCCAGTACTTC.

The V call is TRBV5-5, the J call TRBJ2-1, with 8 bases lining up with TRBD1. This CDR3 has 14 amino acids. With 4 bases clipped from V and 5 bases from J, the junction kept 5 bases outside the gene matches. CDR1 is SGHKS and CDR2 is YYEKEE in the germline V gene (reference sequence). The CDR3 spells CASSRDRPNNEQFF. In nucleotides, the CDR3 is TGTGCCAGCAGCCGGGACAGGCCTAACAATGAGCAGTTCTTC.

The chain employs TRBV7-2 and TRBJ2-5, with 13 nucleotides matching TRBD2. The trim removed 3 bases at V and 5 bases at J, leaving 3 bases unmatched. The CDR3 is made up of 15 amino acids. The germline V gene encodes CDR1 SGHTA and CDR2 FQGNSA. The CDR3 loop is CASSLGLAGRETQYF. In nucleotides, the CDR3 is TGTGCCAGCAGCTTGGGACTAGCGGGACGGGAGACCCAGTACTTC.

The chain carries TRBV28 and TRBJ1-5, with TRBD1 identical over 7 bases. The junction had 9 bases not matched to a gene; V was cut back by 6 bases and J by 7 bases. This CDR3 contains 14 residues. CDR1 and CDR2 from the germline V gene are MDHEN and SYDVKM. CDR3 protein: CASSPPGGVQPQHF. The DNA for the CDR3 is TGTGCCAGCAGCCCCCCAGGGGGGGTCCAGCCCCAGCATTTT.

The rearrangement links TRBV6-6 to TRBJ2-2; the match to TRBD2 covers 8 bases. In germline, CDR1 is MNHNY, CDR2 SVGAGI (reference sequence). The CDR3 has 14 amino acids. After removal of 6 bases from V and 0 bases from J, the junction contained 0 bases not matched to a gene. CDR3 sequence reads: CASSGRANTGELFF. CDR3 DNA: TGTGCCAGCAGCGGGAGGGCGAACACCGGGGAGCTGTTTTTT.

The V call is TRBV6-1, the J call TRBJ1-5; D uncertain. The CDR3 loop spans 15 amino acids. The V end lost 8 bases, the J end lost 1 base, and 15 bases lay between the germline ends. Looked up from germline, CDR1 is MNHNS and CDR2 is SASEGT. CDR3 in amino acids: CASQLIGQSNQPQHF. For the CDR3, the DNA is TGTGCCAGCCAACTAATCGGTCAGAGCAATCAGCCCCAGCATTTT.

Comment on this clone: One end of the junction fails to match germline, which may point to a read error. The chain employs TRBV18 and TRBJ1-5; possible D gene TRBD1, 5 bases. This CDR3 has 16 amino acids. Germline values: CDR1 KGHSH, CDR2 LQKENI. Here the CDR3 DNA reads TGCGCCAGCTCACCACCTTTGACAGATAGCAATCAGCCCCAGCATTTT. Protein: CASSPPLTDSNQPQHF.

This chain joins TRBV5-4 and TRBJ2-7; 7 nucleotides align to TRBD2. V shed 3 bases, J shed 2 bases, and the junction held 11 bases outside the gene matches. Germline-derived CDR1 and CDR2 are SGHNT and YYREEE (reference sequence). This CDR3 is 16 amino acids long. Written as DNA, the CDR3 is TGTGCCAGCAGCTGGGGAGGGGCACGGGGGACCTACGAGCAGTACTTC. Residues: CASSWGGARGTYEQYF.

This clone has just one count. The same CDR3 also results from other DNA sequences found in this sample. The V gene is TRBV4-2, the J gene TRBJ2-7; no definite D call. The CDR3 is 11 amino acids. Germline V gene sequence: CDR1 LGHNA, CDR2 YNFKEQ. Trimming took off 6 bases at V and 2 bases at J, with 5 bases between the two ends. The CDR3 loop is CASSQPYEQYF. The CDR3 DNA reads TGTGCCAGCAGTCAACCCTACGAGCAGTACTTC.

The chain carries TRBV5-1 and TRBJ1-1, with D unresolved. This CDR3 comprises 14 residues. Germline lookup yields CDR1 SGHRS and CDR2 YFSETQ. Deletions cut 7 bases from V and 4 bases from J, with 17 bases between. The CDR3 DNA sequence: TGCGCCAGCCGGGATTTGGGATCAGGCACTGAAGCTTTCTTT. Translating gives CASRDLGSGTEAFF. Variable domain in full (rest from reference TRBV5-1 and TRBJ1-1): KAGVTQTPRYLIKTRGQQVTLSCSPISGHRSVSWYQQTPGQGLQFLFEYFSETQRNKGNFPGRFSGRQFSNSRSEMNVSTLELGDSALYLCASRDLGSGTEAFFGQGTRLTVV.

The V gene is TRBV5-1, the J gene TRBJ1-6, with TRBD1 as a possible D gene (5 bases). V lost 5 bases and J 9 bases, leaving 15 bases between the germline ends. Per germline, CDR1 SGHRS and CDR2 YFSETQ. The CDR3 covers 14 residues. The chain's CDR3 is CASRPQGEPSPLHF. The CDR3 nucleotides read TGCGCCAGCAGACCCCAGGGTGAGCCTTCACCCCTCCACTTT.